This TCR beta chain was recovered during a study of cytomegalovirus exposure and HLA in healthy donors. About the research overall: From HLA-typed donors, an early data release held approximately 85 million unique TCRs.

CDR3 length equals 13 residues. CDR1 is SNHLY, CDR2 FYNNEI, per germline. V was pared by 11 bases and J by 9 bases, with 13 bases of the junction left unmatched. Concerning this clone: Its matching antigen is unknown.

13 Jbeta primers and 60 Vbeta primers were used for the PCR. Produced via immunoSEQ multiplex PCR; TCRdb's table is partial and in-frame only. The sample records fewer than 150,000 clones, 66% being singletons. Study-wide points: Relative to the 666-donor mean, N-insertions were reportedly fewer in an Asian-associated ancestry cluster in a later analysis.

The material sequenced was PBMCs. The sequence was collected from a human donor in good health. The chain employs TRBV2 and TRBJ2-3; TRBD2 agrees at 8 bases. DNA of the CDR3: TGTGCCGTAGGGAGGTGGCGGGAGGAGACGCAGTATTTT. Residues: CAVGRWREETQYF.